The 10 T cell receptor beta chains given below trace back to one sample, sequenced in a study of T cell responses to AZD1222 COVID-19 vaccine. This table comes from immunoSEQ multiplex PCR, and its TCRdb copy is limited to in-frame clones, with some not included. The table lists some 120,000 clones, about 85% of them singletons, with approximately 1.6% in the top ten. Sequenced material: peripheral blood, taken on day 0 of AZD1222 vaccination. These receptors all come from an adult in good health.

The chain has TRBV28 and TRBJ1-1; possibly TRBD1 for D (5 bases). This CDR3 is 16 amino acids long. The germline CDR1 and CDR2 sequences are MDHEN and SYDVKM. Trimming removed 3 bases from V and 3 bases from J, with 17 bases in between. The CDR3 here is CASSFRFRGGYTEAFF. The CDR3 DNA is TGTGCCAGCAGTTTTCGGTTCCGGGGGGGATACACTGAAGCTTTCTTT.

The V and J genes are TRBV30 and TRBJ1-6; no definite D call. There are 14 residues in the CDR3. V shed 6 bases and J shed 2 bases, with 11 bases lying between them. Looked up from germline, CDR1 is GTSNPN and CDR2 is SVGIG (reference sequence). In DNA, the CDR3 is TGTGCCTGCAAGGGTCAACCCTATAATTCACCCCTCCACTTT. Residues: CACKGQPYNSPLHF.

Only one count was recorded for this clone. This chain joins TRBV6-4 and TRBJ2-6; perhaps TRBD2 as D (5 bases). The CDR3 covers 14 residues. Germline loops: CDR1 MRHNA, CDR2 SNTAGT. V lost 2 bases to trimming and J lost 9 bases, with 11 bases between them. CDR3 in amino acids: CASSDPEGRNVLTF. In DNA, the CDR3 is TGTGCCAGCAGTGACCCCGAGGGTCGCAACGTCCTGACTTTC.

This clone was seen more than once but under ten times. The J gene is TRBJ1-6, the V gene TRBV7-9, with D uncertain. The germline V gene has CDR1 SEHNR and CDR2 FQNEAQ (reference sequence). CDR3 length equals 14 residues. Between the trimmed V and J ends, which lost 3 bases and 9 bases, there was a span of 12 bases. The CDR3 sequence: CASSFADWGSPLHF. Written as DNA, the CDR3 is TGTGCCAGCAGCTTTGCCGACTGGGGTTCACCCCTCCACTTT.

V is TRBV2 and J is TRBJ1-2; D may be TRBD1 (5 bases). The length of the CDR3 is 11 residues. Between the trimmed V and J ends, which lost 6 bases and 10 bases, there was a span of 12 bases. Germline V gene sequence: CDR1 SNHLY, CDR2 FYNNEI. The CDR3 DNA is TGTGCCAGCAGGGAGCGGGACCCCTACACCTTC. Amino acid sequence: CASRERDPYTF. The full variable domain, its missing parts supplied by reference TRBV2 and TRBJ1-2, is EPEVTQTPSHQVTQMGQEVILRCVPISNHLYFYWYRQILGQKVEFLVSFYNNEISEKSEIFDDQFSVERPDGSNFTLKIRSTKLEDSAMYFCASRERDPYTFGSGTRLTVV.

Here the CDR3 DNA reads TGTGCCAGCAGCGTAGGCCCTAGCGGGGCCTACCAAGAGACCCAGTACTTC. Encoded protein: CASSVGPSGAYQETQYF. The chain employs TRBV9 and TRBJ2-5; 9 nucleotides agree with TRBD2. Germline values: CDR1 SGDLS, CDR2 YYNGEE. The CDR3 is made up of 17 amino acids. The V gene end was trimmed by 0 bases and the J gene end by 0 bases; junction bases not matched to a gene: 6. The full variable domain, rest sourced from reference TRBV9 and TRBJ2-5, is DSGVTQTPKHLITATGQRVTLRCSPRSGDLSVYWYQQSLDQGLQFLIQYYNGEERAKGNILERFSAQQFPDLHSELNLSSLELGDSALYFCASSVGPSGAYQETQYFGPGTRLLVL.

The gene calls are TRBV30 and TRBJ2-7, with D perhaps TRBD1 (6 bases). This CDR3 has 14 residues. Germline CDR1 is GTSNPN and CDR2 is SVGIG (reference sequence). The V gene lost 4 bases and the J gene lost 3 bases, with 16 bases spanning the gap. The CDR3 DNA reads TGTGCCTGGATCCGGGACAATCAACTCTACGAGCAGTACTTC. Encoded protein: CAWIRDNQLYEQYF.

The CDR3: CASSQGLAGGGNTQYF. The CDR3 DNA reads as TGTGCCAGCAGCCAGGGACTAGCGGGGGGCGGGAATACGCAGTATTTT. The chain recombines TRBV3-1 (or the pseudogene TRBV3-2) with TRBJ2-3, with 15 bases that match TRBD2. Germline values: CDR1 LGHDT, CDR2 YNNKEL (reference sequence). The CDR3 has 16 amino acids. The trim removed 3 bases at V and 7 bases at J, leaving 5 bases unmatched.

In DNA, the CDR3 is TGTGCCAGCAGCTTAGACAGGGTATCCTACAATGAGCAGTTCTTC. It is translated as CASSLDRVSYNEQFF. The chain combines TRBV7-2 with TRBJ2-1; perhaps TRBD1 as D (6 bases). Germline CDR1 SGHTA, CDR2 FQGNSA. The CDR3 extends over 15 amino acids. V lost 1 base and J lost 1, with 8 bases in between.

V is TRBV7-2 and J is TRBJ1-6; D possibly corresponds to TRBD1 (6 bases). Germline V gives CDR1 SGHTA, CDR2 FQGNSA. The CDR3 loop spans 17 amino acids. Between the trimmed V and J ends, which lost 4 bases and 0 bases, there was a span of 13 bases. This CDR3 is CASSYYRASSYNSPLHF. DNA of the CDR3: TGTGCCAGCAGCTATTACAGGGCAAGCTCCTATAATTCACCCCTCCACTTT.